This T cell receptor (beta chain) was found in a study of blood T cell repertoires in COVID-19. Looking at the study overall: COVID-19 samples, acute and convalescent, were from the United States, Italy and Spain. T cells, B-cell-depleted T cells, or PBMCs provided the cDNA or gDNA that served as material.

In the authors' workflow: Cell counts per sample came from amplifying reference gene primers. Produced via immunoSEQ multiplex PCR; TCRdb's table is partial and in-frame only. D and trimming come from the DNA, and the V and J calls and clone size come from that table. The table records approximately 160,000 clones, around 82% of them present only once. The sequencing sample was made of peripheral blood. The sequence was obtained from a man between 60 and 75 years old with active or convalescent COVID-19.

CDR3 sequence: CASSPTGKGGDYGYTF. The CDR3 DNA follows: TGTGCCAGCAGTCCAACCGGAAAGGGGGGGGACTATGGCTACACCTTC. V is TRBV28 and J is TRBJ1-2; TRBD1 is a possible D gene (6 bases). The CDR3 contains 16 residues. The germline V gene encodes CDR1 MDHEN and CDR2 SYDVKM. V lost 5 bases and J lost 3, with 19 bases in between.